The next 19 T cell receptor beta chains were all read from a single sample in a study of T cells in Graves' hyperthyroidism and ophthalmopathy. Amplified regions were TCR beta CDR3 sequences from RNA transcripts. The TCR CDR3 first-round RT-PCR relied on the HTBI primer set. TCRdb used MiXCR to reprocess the multiplex PCR reads, holding one entry per CDR3 protein. The repertoire holds a few hundred thousand distinct CDR3 sequences, with 15% to 18% as singletons. Sequences were obtained from blood. These receptors were obtained from a woman younger than 30 with Graves' hyperthyroidism.

This clonotype was found a few times. The rearrangement links TRBV24-1 to TRBJ1-5; possible D gene TRBD1, 6 bases. Germline loops: CDR1 KGHDR, CDR2 SFDVKD. CDR3 size: 13 residues. The ends were cut back, 3 bases at V and 5 bases at J, with 7 bases in the middle. In DNA, the CDR3 is TGTGCCACCAGTGATAGGGGGGATCAGCCCCAGCATTTT. Residues: CATSDRGDQPQHF.

Ten or more counts support this clonotype. This chain links TRBV7-2 with TRBJ2-7, with TRBD1 as a possible D gene (6 bases). The germline CDR1 and CDR2 sequences are SGHTA and FQGNSA. The length of the CDR3 is 15 residues. Trimming removed 4 bases from V and 0 bases from J, with 13 bases in between. The CDR3, as DNA: TGTGCCAGCAGCTCAAACAGGGCAAGCTCCTACGAGCAGTACTTC. Protein: CASSSNRASSYEQYF.

This clonotype was seen more than once but under ten times. The V and J genes are TRBV6-1 and TRBJ1-3; D is perhaps TRBD1 (5 bases). The CDR3 loop spans 15 amino acids. Germline V lookup: CDR1 MNHNS, CDR2 SASEGT. Trimming removed 0 bases from V and 0 bases from J, with 6 bases in between. CDR3 protein: CASSEAGASGNTIYF. CDR3 in DNA: TGTGCCAGCAGTGAAGCAGGGGCCTCTGGAAACACCATATATTTT.

The chain has TRBV10-2 and TRBJ1-1; D remains ambiguous. The CDR3 loop spans 15 amino acids. V gave up 3 bases and J gave up 1 base, with 12 bases separating them. Germline CDR1 is WSHSY and CDR2 is SAAADI. The DNA for the CDR3 is TGCGCCAGCAGTGAATTCGGGAGGAAGAACACTGAAGCTTTCTTT. Translating gives CASSEFGRKNTEAFF.

This clonotype has more than one count but fewer than ten. The V gene is TRBV7-9, the J gene TRBJ2-5; TRBD2 matches at 11 bases. The CDR3 covers 15 residues. Looked up from germline, CDR1 is SEHNR and CDR2 is FQNEAQ (reference sequence). V lost 1 base, J lost 4 bases, and 2 bases stayed unmatched. The CDR3 DNA reads TGTGCCAGCAGCTTAGATCTAGCGGGGGGAGAGACCCAGTACTTC. Translation gives CASSLDLAGGETQYF. The complete variable domain, with remaining parts taken from reference TRBV7-9 and TRBJ2-5, reads DTGVSQNPRHKITKRGQNVTFRCDPISEHNRLYWYRQTLGQGPEFLTYFQNEAQLEKSRLLSDRFSAERPKGSFSTLEIQRTEQGDSAMYLCASSLDLAGGETQYFGPGTRLLVL.

This clonotype was detected ten times or more. The genes are TRBV7-9 and TRBJ2-7; D ambiguous. Germline lookup yields CDR1 SEHNR and CDR2 FQNEAQ (reference sequence). This CDR3 comprises 13 residues. The V and J ends lost 9 bases and 0 bases respectively, with 12 bases between them. The DNA of the CDR3 is TGTGCCAGTAAAGCCGGCAGCTCCTACGAGCAGTACTTC. Protein sequence: CASKAGSSYEQYF.

J is TRBJ2-3 and V is TRBV18, with 9 bases that match TRBD1. The CDR3 is 15 residues long. V lost 4 bases and J lost 1; bases outside the gene matches: 3. The germline CDR1 and CDR2 sequences are KGHSH and LQKENI. CDR3 in amino acids: CASSRDRAGTDTQYF. The CDR3 nucleotides are TGTGCCAGCTCACGGGACAGGGCGGGCACAGATACGCAGTATTTT.

A note on this clonotype: This could be a read error, since a much larger clone is one nucleotide away. The rearrangement uses TRBV7-9 and TRBJ1-2; D gene ambiguous. The germline V gene has CDR1 SEHNR and CDR2 FQNEAQ (reference sequence). Deletions cut 10 bases from V and 1 base from J, with 13 bases between. This CDR3 is built from 13 residues. The CDR3 reads CATTIGFNYGYTF. The CDR3 region has the DNA TGTGCCACAACGATCGGGTTTAACTATGGCTACACCTTC.

The V gene is TRBV7-9, the J gene TRBJ2-7; D is perhaps TRBD2 (5 bases). The V gene lost 2 bases and the J gene lost 2 bases, with 7 bases spanning the gap. The germline CDR1 and CDR2 sequences are SEHNR and FQNEAQ (reference sequence). This CDR3 is 13 amino acids long. DNA for the CDR3: TGTGCCAGCAGCTTACCGGGGACCTACGAGCAGTACTTC. Encoded protein: CASSLPGTYEQYF. The whole variable domain, filled in from reference TRBV7-9 and TRBJ2-7, reads DTGVSQNPRHKITKRGQNVTFRCDPISEHNRLYWYRQTLGQGPEFLTYFQNEAQLEKSRLLSDRFSAERPKGSFSTLEIQRTEQGDSAMYLCASSLPGTYEQYFGPGTRLTVT.

This clonotype was detected many times. The chain couples TRBV11-2 to TRBJ2-7, with TRBD1 identical over 9 bases. CDR1 is SGHAT, CDR2 FQNNGV, per germline. V lost 5 bases and J lost 1; bases outside the gene matches: 15. This CDR3 region has 18 residues. The CDR3 reads CASSRQSGTGWGSYEQYF. CDR3 coding DNA: TGTGCCAGCAGCCGACAAAGCGGGACAGGGTGGGGATCCTACGAGCAGTACTTC.

This clonotype came up a few times. The chain carries TRBV5-8 and TRBJ2-1; a weak D match, TRBD1 (5 bases). This CDR3 has 16 amino acids. Germline-derived CDR1 and CDR2 are SGHTS and YDEGEE. Trimming shortened V by 0 bases and J by 5 bases, and 15 bases separated the two germline ends. CDR3 in amino acids: CASSLASEGADNEQFF. In DNA, the CDR3 is TGTGCCAGCAGCTTGGCCTCGGAAGGGGCCGACAATGAGCAGTTCTTC.

This clonotype was counted many times. The V call is TRBV6-2 or TRBV6-3, the J call TRBJ2-3; 12 nucleotides align to TRBD2. This CDR3 comprises 16 residues. In germline, CDR1 is MNHEY, CDR2 SVGEGT. Losses at the gene ends were 5 bases for V and 3 bases for J; bases not matched to a gene: 6. CDR3 in amino acids: CASSRTSGDGTDTQYF. CDR3 sequence (DNA): TGTGCCAGCAGTCGGACTAGCGGGGATGGGACAGATACGCAGTATTTT.

The chain links TRBV6-2 or TRBV6-3 to TRBJ2-4, with TRBD1 matching over 12 bases. Germline V CDR1 and CDR2: MNHEY, SVGEGT. The CDR3 is 19 amino acids. With 5 bases clipped from V and 8 bases from J, the junction kept 19 bases outside the gene matches. CDR3 bases: TGTGCCAGCAGTACCGCCGGGACAGGGGGCGCCGGGTCTGAGGACATTCAGTACTTC. This translates into CASSTAGTGGAGSEDIQYF.

This clonotype showed up many times. This chain connects TRBV2 to TRBJ1-5; a weak D match, TRBD1 (6 bases). The V end lost 5 bases, the J end lost 11 bases, and 19 bases lay between the germline ends. The CDR3 is made up of 14 amino acids. Per germline, CDR1 SNHLY and CDR2 FYNNEI. CDR3 in DNA: TGTGCCAGCAGTCGGGAGGGGGGCTTAAAATCCCAGCATTTT. Translating it yields CASSREGGLKSQHF.

This clonotype was recorded at least ten times. The chain uses TRBV28 and TRBJ1-2; the D is unclear. CDR1 and CDR2 from the germline V gene are MDHEN and SYDVKM. V was shortened by 6 bases and J by 8 bases, with 19 bases between the two germline ends. The CDR3 is 14 residues long. The CDR3 spells CASRLPGSRRGYTF. In DNA, the CDR3 is TGTGCCAGCAGGCTACCGGGTTCCCGGCGGGGCTACACCTTC.

The chain joins TRBV7-2 to TRBJ2-7; no firm D call. CDR1 and CDR2 from the germline V gene are SGHTA and FQGNSA. The CDR3 is 13 amino acids. The V and J ends lost 1 base and 2 bases respectively, with 6 bases between them. CDR3 bases: TGTGCCAGCAGCTTAGTAGTGACCTACGAGCAGTACTTC. Protein sequence: CASSLVVTYEQYF.

This clonotype was detected a few times. The V and J genes are TRBV12-3 or TRBV12-4 and TRBJ1-2; maybe TRBD1 (5 bases). The V end lost 3 bases, the J end lost 7 bases, and 15 bases lay between the germline ends. The CDR3 has 14 residues. The CDR3 DNA sequence: TGTGCCAGCAGTTTCGAGCCCGGGGCGTTTGGCTACACCTTC. Its translation is CASSFEPGAFGYTF.

Only a few counts were recorded for this clonotype. The chain carries TRBV20-1 and TRBJ1-5, with 8 bases lining up with TRBD1. With 5 bases clipped from V and 5 bases from J, the junction kept 11 bases outside the gene matches. The CDR3 is 15 amino acids. Germline V CDR1 and CDR2: DFQATT, SNEGSKA (reference sequence). CDR3 residues: CSAFRGTGYYQPQHF. The CDR3 DNA is TGCAGTGCTTTTCGTGGGACAGGTTACTATCAGCCCCAGCATTTT.

This clonotype was recorded at least ten times. The chain carries TRBV6-5 and TRBJ2-2; 9 bases align to TRBD1. This CDR3 has 15 residues. Germline V CDR1 and CDR2: MNHEY, SVGAGI. Trimming cost V 0 bases and J 6 bases; bases outside gene matches: 2. CDR3 sequence reads: CASSYSGTGPGELFF. Written as DNA, the CDR3 is TGTGCCAGCAGTTACTCGGGGACAGGGCCCGGGGAGCTGTTTTTT.